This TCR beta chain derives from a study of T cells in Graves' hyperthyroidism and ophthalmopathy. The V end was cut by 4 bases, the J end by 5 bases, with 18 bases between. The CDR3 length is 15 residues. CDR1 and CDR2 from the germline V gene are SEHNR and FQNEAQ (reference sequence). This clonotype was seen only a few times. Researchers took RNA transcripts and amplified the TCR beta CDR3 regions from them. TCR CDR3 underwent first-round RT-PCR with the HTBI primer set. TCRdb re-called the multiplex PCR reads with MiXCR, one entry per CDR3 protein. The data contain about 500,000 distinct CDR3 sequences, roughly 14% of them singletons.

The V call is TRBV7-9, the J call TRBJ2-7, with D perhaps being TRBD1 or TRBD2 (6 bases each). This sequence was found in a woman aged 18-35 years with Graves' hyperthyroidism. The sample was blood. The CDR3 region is CASSSASGARNEQYF. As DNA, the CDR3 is TGTGCCAGCAGCTCAGCCTCGGGGGCTAGGAACGAGCAGTACTTC.